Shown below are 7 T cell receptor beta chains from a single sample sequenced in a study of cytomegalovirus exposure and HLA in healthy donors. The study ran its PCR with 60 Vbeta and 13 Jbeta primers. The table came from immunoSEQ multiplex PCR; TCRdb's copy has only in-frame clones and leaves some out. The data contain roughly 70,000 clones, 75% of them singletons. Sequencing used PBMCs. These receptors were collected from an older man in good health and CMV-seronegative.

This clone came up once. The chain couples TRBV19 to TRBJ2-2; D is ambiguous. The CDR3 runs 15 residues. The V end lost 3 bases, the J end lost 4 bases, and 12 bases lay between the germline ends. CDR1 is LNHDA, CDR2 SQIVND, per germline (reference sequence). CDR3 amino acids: CASSIGQARTGELFF. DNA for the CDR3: TGTGCCAGTAGTATCGGCCAGGCTCGCACCGGGGAGCTGTTTTTT.

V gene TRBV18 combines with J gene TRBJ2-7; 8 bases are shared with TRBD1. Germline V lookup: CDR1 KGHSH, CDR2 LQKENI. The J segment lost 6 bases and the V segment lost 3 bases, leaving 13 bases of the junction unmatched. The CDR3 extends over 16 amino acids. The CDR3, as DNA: TGTGCCAGCTCACCTAATTACAGGGGGAGAGCGGCCGAGCAGTACTTC. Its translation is CASSPNYRGRAAEQYF.

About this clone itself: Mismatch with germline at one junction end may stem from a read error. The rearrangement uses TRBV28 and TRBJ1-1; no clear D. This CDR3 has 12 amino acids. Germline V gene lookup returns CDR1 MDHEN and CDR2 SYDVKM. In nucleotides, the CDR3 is TGTGCCAGCAGTTCCAACGACCTAGCCTCCCCCTTT. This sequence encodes CASSSNDLASPF. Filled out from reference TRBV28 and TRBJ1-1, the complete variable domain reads DVKVTQSSRYLVKRTGEKVFLECVQDMDHENMFWYRQDPGLGLRLIYFSYDVKMKEKGDIPEGYSVSREKKERFSLILESASTNQTSMYLCASSSNDLASPFGQGTRLTVV.

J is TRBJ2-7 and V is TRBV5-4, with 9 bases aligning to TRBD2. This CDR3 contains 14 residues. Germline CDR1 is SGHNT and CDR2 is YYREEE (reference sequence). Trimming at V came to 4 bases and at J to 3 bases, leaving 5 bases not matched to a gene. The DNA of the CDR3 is TGTGCCAGCAGCCTCTCTAGCGGGGACTACGAGCAGTACTTC. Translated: CASSLSSGDYEQYF.

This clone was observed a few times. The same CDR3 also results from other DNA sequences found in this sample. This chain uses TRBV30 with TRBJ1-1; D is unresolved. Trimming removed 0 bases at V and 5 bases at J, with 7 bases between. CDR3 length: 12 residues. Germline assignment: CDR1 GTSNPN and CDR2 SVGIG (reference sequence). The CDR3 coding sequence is TGTGCCTGGAGTGTCACGGGTACTGAAGCTTTCTTT. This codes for CAWSVTGTEAFF.

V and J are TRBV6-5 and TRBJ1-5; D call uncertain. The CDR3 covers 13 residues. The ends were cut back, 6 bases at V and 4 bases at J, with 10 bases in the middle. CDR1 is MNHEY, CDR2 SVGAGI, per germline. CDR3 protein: CASRRDMNQPQHF. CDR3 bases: TGTGCCAGCAGACGAGACATGAATCAGCCCCAGCATTTT.

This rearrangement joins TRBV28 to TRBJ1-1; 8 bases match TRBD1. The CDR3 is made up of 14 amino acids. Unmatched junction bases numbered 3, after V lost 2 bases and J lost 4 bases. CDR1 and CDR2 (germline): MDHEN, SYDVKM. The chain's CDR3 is CASSLATGVTEAFF. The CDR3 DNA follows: TGTGCCAGCAGTTTAGCGACAGGGGTCACTGAAGCTTTCTTT.